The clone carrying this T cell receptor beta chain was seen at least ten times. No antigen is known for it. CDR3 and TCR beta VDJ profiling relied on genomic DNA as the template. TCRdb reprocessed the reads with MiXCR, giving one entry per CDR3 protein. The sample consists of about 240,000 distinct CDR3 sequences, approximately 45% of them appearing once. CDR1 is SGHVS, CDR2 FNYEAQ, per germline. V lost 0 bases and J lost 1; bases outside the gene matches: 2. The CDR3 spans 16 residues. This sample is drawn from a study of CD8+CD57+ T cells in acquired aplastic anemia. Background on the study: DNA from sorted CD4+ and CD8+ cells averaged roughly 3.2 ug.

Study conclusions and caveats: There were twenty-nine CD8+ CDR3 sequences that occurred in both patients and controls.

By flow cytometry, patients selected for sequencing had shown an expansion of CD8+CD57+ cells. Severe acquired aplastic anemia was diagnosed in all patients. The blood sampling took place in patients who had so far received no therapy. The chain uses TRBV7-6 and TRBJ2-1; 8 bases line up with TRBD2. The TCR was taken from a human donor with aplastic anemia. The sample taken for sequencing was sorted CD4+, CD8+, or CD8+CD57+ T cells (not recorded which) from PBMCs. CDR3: CASSLAGLGSYNEQFF. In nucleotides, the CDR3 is TGTGCCAGCAGCTTAGCGGGACTAGGATCCTACAATGAGCAGTTCTTC.